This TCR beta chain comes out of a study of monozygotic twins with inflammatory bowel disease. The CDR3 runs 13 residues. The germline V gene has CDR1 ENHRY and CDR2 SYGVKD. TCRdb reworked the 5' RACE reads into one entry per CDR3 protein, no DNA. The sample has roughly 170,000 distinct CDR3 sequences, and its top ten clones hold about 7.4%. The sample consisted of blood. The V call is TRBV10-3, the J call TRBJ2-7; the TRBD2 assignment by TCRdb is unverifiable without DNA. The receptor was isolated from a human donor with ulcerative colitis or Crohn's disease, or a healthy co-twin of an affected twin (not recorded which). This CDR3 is CAIKGREWYEQYF.